The next 32 T cell receptor beta chains were all read from a single sample in a study of blood T cell repertoires in COVID-19. The protocol was immunoSEQ multiplex PCR, while the TCRdb copy is restricted to in-frame clones and leaves out a portion. The sample yields around 100,000 clones, about 90% seen once. Sequenced: peripheral blood. The receptor set was obtained from a woman aged 25 to 45 with acute or convalescent COVID-19.

The rearrangement uses TRBV19 and TRBJ2-7, with TRBD2 matching over 7 bases. This CDR3 is built from 14 residues. The junction had 8 bases not matched to a gene; V was cut back by 9 bases and J by 0 bases. In germline, CDR1 is LNHDA, CDR2 SQIVND (reference sequence). For the CDR3, the DNA is TGTGCCAGAATACAGCGGGGAAGCTCCTACGAGCAGTACTTC. It encodes CARIQRGSSYEQYF.

This chain uses TRBV9 with TRBJ2-7, with 10 bases matching TRBD1. Germline CDR1 reads SGDLS; CDR2 reads YYNGEE. Trimming cost V 3 bases and J 1 base; bases outside gene matches: 4. CDR3 size: 15 residues. CDR3 DNA sequence: TGTGCCAGCAGCGCTGGGACAGGGGAGTCCTACGAGCAGTACTTC. It yields the protein CASSAGTGESYEQYF.

CDR3 region: CASTLSGYNEQFF. The CDR3 DNA reads TGTGCCAGCACTCTCTCGGGGTACAATGAGCAGTTCTTC. V and J are TRBV2 and TRBJ2-1; possibly TRBD2 for D (5 bases). With 7 bases removed from V and 4 bases from J, the gap between germline ends came to 11 bases. The length of the CDR3 is 13 residues. Germline V gives CDR1 SNHLY, CDR2 FYNNEI. The full variable domain, its missing parts supplied by reference TRBV2 and TRBJ2-1, is EPEVTQTPSHQVTQMGQEVILRCVPISNHLYFYWYRQILGQKVEFLVSFYNNEISEKSEIFDDQFSVERPDGSNFTLKIRSTKLEDSAMYFCASTLSGYNEQFFGPGTRLTVL.

V and J are TRBV7-8 and TRBJ1-5; D remains ambiguous. Trimming pared 6 bases from V and 5 bases from J, leaving 20 bases between. The CDR3 consists of 16 residues. From germline, CDR1 is SGHVS and CDR2 FQNEAQ. The DNA for the CDR3 is TGTGCCAGCAGTCCAAGGCAAGGACTGTCTCATCAGCCCCAGCATTTT. Translated, it gives CASSPRQGLSHQPQHF.

J is TRBJ2-7 and V is TRBV2; D is possibly TRBD2 (5 bases). Germline loops: CDR1 SNHLY, CDR2 FYNNEI. Trimming took 7 bases from V and 7 from J, leaving 11 bases between them. There are 11 residues in the CDR3. This CDR3 is CASIYSGEQYF. As DNA, the CDR3 is TGTGCCAGCATATACTCGGGGGAGCAGTACTTC.

The gene calls are TRBV12-3 or TRBV12-4 and TRBJ1-2; D unclear. The CDR3 has 13 amino acids. Between the trimmed V and J ends, which lost 7 bases and 6 bases, there was a span of 15 bases. CDR3 nucleotide sequence: TGTGCCAGCACTCCACAGAAGGCTGATGGCTACACCTTC. Translated: CASTPQKADGYTF.

This clone occurred once. The V and J genes are TRBV28 and TRBJ2-3; TRBD1 might be the D (6 bases). The germline V and J ends were trimmed by 6 bases and 2 bases, with 24 bases remaining between them. The CDR3 covers 18 residues. Germline V lookup: CDR1 MDHEN, CDR2 SYDVKM. The CDR3 loop is CASRPLGQLRTHTDTQYF. CDR3 DNA sequence: TGTGCCAGCAGACCCCTCGGACAGCTACGAACCCACACAGATACGCAGTATTTT.

V is TRBV18 and J is TRBJ2-5; D perhaps matches TRBD1 (7 bases). Trimming pared 5 bases from V and 4 bases from J, leaving 14 bases between. Germline V gives CDR1 KGHSH, CDR2 LQKENI. The CDR3 extends over 14 amino acids. The CDR3 DNA follows: TGTGCCAGCTCATCCCATCAGGGGGGAGAGACCCAGTACTTC. This sequence encodes CASSSHQGGETQYF.

The chain joins TRBV28 to TRBJ2-1; maybe TRBD1 (5 bases). CDR1 MDHEN and CDR2 SYDVKM come from the germline V gene. This CDR3 is built from 14 residues. Trimming took 4 bases from V and 7 from J, leaving 14 bases between them. CDR3 sequence reads: CASSSRASGNEQFF. The DNA of the CDR3 is TGTGCCAGCAGTTCTCGGGCTTCAGGGAATGAGCAGTTCTTC.

J is TRBJ1-2 and V is TRBV24-1; D might be TRBD1 (6 bases). The CDR3 is 12 residues long. Germline lookup yields CDR1 KGHDR and CDR2 SFDVKD. V lost 3 bases and J 7 bases, leaving 8 bases between the germline ends. The CDR3 region is CATSDTRGGYTF. The CDR3 DNA follows: TGTGCCACCAGTGATACCAGGGGTGGCTACACCTTC.

This clone is classed as medium-sized. This rearrangement joins TRBV5-6 to TRBJ1-4; no clear D gene. V lost 2 bases and J lost 3, with 8 bases in between. From germline, CDR1 is SGHDT and CDR2 YYEEEE. The CDR3 spans 14 residues. In DNA, the CDR3 is TGTGCCAGCAGCTTCCTAAGTTCTAATGAAAAACTGTTTTTT. Protein product: CASSFLSSNEKLFF.

The V call is TRBV28, the J call TRBJ1-2; D is unresolved. Per germline, CDR1 MDHEN and CDR2 SYDVKM. CDR3 size: 16 residues. V was trimmed by 2 bases and J by 4 bases, leaving 17 bases between them. The CDR3 nucleotides read TGTGCCAGCAGTTTAGAGTTCACAGCCCTTGGCTATGGCTACACCTTC. Translation gives CASSLEFTALGYGYTF.

J is TRBJ1-5 and V is TRBV30; D remains unclear. V was clipped by 0 bases and J by 2 bases, with 5 bases between them. The V gene's germline CDR1 is GTSNPN and CDR2 SVGIG (reference sequence). The CDR3 covers 13 residues. CDR3 in amino acids: CAWSVHGNQPQHF. CDR3 nucleotides: TGTGCCTGGAGTGTACACGGCAATCAGCCCCAGCATTTT.

The chain has TRBV14 and TRBJ1-5; the D gene is possibly TRBD1 (5 bases). CDR3 length: 19 residues. Germline V gene data show CDR1 as SGHDN and CDR2 as FVKESK. V lost 0 bases, J lost 0 bases, and 18 bases lay in between. The CDR3 region is CASSQEQGNNIFSNQPQHF. In DNA, the CDR3 is TGTGCCAGCAGCCAAGAGCAGGGAAATAATATTTTTAGCAATCAGCCCCAGCATTTT.

The V and J genes are TRBV4-1 and TRBJ1-6, with D tentatively TRBD1 (6 bases). The CDR3 is 15 residues long. Germline CDR1 and CDR2: MGHRA and YSYEKL. Trimming removed 8 bases at V and 8 bases at J, with 19 bases between. The DNA for the CDR3 is TGCGCCAGCGGCAAGGAGGGGGGGGCTGATTCACCCCTCCACTTT. The encoded protein is CASGKEGGADSPLHF.

The chain couples TRBV7-9 to TRBJ2-7; D is perhaps TRBD1 (5 bases). Trimming removed 4 bases from V and 3 bases from J, with 7 bases in between. The CDR3 totals 12 residues. CDR1 is SEHNR and CDR2 is FQNEAQ in the germline V gene (reference sequence). The CDR3 DNA sequence: TGTGCCAGCAGCTCAGGGTTCTACGAGCAGTACTTC. It specifies CASSSGFYEQYF.

V gene TRBV6-6 combines with J gene TRBJ1-4, with D maybe TRBD1 (5 bases). V was pared by 2 bases and J by 4 bases, with 11 bases between. The CDR3 extends over 15 amino acids. Germline V gives CDR1 MNHNY, CDR2 SVGAGI (reference sequence). CDR3 region: CASSYAGWGNEKLFF. DNA of the CDR3: TGTGCCAGCAGTTACGCAGGGTGGGGTAATGAAAAACTGTTTTTT.

The chain couples TRBV7-2 to TRBJ2-1; 9 nucleotides align to TRBD2. Germline lookup yields CDR1 SGHTA and CDR2 FQGNSA. This CDR3 is built from 17 residues. J gave up 7 bases and V 7 bases, and 17 bases lay outside the gene matches. The CDR3 nucleotides read TGTGCCAGCACCCTACCTCGCGGGGGGGCCGAGGTAAATGAGCAGTTCTTC. It encodes CASTLPRGGAEVNEQFF.

The genes are TRBV5-6 and TRBJ1-3; perhaps TRBD1 as D (6 bases). There are 16 residues in the CDR3. Trimming pared 5 bases from V and 4 bases from J, leaving 19 bases between. Per germline, CDR1 SGHDT and CDR2 YYEEEE. The CDR3 loop reads CASSLAFRQAGNTIYF. The CDR3 DNA follows: TGTGCCAGCAGTCTTGCGTTCAGACAGGCCGGAAACACCATATATTTT.

The V gene is TRBV28, the J gene TRBJ2-7, with 7 bases aligning to TRBD2. Losses at the gene ends were 6 bases for V and 6 bases for J; bases not matched to a gene: 5. The CDR3 length is 12 residues. Per germline, CDR1 MDHEN and CDR2 SYDVKM. CDR3 DNA: TGTGCCAGCAGAACTAGCGTCGGCGAGCAGTACTTC. Protein product: CASRTSVGEQYF.

The chain joins TRBV19 to TRBJ1-1; TRBD1 matches 7 bases. The germline V gene has CDR1 LNHDA and CDR2 SQIVND (reference sequence). Trimming cost V 5 bases and J 7 bases; bases outside gene matches: 10. CDR3 size: 14 residues. The CDR3 DNA reads TGTGCCAGTAGTTCCGACAGGGACGGGGTTGAAGCTTTCTTT. Encoded protein: CASSSDRDGVEAFF.

CDR3 sequence reads: CASSLDPRNNYGYTF. CDR3 nucleotides: TGCGCCAGCAGCTTGGACCCTAGAAATAACTATGGCTACACCTTC. V gene TRBV5-1 combines with J gene TRBJ1-2; no clear D. Germline values: CDR1 SGHRS, CDR2 YFSETQ. The V gene lost 0 bases and the J gene lost 1 base, with 10 bases spanning the gap. The CDR3 is made up of 15 amino acids.

The chain uses TRBV6-5 and TRBJ2-1, with D possibly matching TRBD2 (5 bases). V was shortened by 6 bases and J by 2 bases, with 11 bases between the two germline ends. The CDR3 totals 14 residues. Looked up from germline, CDR1 is MNHEY and CDR2 is SVGAGI. The CDR3 coding sequence is TGTGCCAGCAGCAGAGGACTGGCCTACAATGAGCAGTTCTTC. Its protein product is CASSRGLAYNEQFF.

This clone was seen a few times. The V call is TRBV6-1, the J call TRBJ1-3; TRBD1 might be the D (5 bases). From germline, CDR1 is MNHNS and CDR2 SASEGT. The CDR3 extends over 15 amino acids. Trimming shortened V by 0 bases and J by 0 bases, and 6 bases separated the two germline ends. DNA for the CDR3: TGTGCCAGCAGTGAAGCAGGACACTCTGGAAACACCATATATTTT. Amino acid sequence: CASSEAGHSGNTIYF.

The chain carries TRBV5-1 and TRBJ1-2, with no clear D. The CDR3 is made up of 15 amino acids. Trimming took off 0 bases at V and 1 base at J, with 10 bases between the two ends. Germline loops: CDR1 SGHRS, CDR2 YFSETQ. The DNA of the CDR3 is TGCGCCAGCAGCTTGGGGTCAACAAGTAACTATGGCTACACCTTC. Translated, it gives CASSLGSTSNYGYTF.

The chain is built from TRBV7-2 and TRBJ2-2, with 7 bases fitting TRBD1. This CDR3 comprises 19 residues. The germline gives CDR1 SGHTA, CDR2 FQGNSA. Losses at the gene ends were 2 bases for V and 6 bases for J; bases not matched to a gene: 18. The CDR3 loop reads CASSLLGARNRGTAGELFF. In DNA, the CDR3 is TGTGCCAGCAGCTTATTGGGTGCACGTAACAGGGGTACAGCCGGGGAGCTGTTTTTT.

This chain joins TRBV11-2 and TRBJ1-2; D call uncertain. The V gene lost 2 bases and the J gene lost 3 bases, with 10 bases spanning the gap. There are 14 residues in the CDR3. Looked up from germline, CDR1 is SGHAT and CDR2 is FQNNGV. The CDR3: CASSLSPGDYGYTF. DNA of the CDR3: TGTGCCAGCAGCTTATCGCCGGGTGACTATGGCTACACCTTC.

V gene TRBV12-3 or TRBV12-4 combines with J gene TRBJ2-2, with D uncertain. The CDR3 length is 11 residues. With 7 bases removed from V and 5 bases from J, the gap between germline ends came to 5 bases. CDR3: CASTVTGELFF. The CDR3 nucleotides are TGTGCCAGCACCGTTACCGGGGAGCTGTTTTTT.

CDR3 loop: CASSAGSNTDTQYF. As DNA, the CDR3 is TGTGCCAGCAGCGCGGGGTCTAACACAGATACGCAGTATTTT. The chain links TRBV5-6 to TRBJ2-3, with a weak D call TRBD2 (6 bases). The CDR3 is 14 residues long. Germline CDR1 is SGHDT and CDR2 is YYEEEE. The ends were cut back, 4 bases at V and 2 bases at J, with 11 bases in the middle.

Only one count was recorded for this clone. V usage is TRBV20-1 and J usage is TRBJ2-1; possibly TRBD2 for D (5 bases). Per germline, CDR1 DFQATT and CDR2 SNEGSKA (reference sequence). This CDR3 spans 11 amino acids. The CDR3 here is CSPLVSNEQFF. The CDR3 DNA follows: TGCAGCCCACTAGTTTCCAATGAGCAGTTCTTC.

The rearrangement links TRBV10-3 to TRBJ1-2; the D is unclear. CDR3 length: 12 residues. V gave up 4 bases and J gave up 8 bases, with 11 bases separating them. From germline, CDR1 is ENHRY and CDR2 SYGVKD. CDR3: CAISAQLIGYTF. The CDR3 DNA reads as TGTGCCATCAGTGCTCAACTAATCGGCTACACCTTC.

The V and J genes are TRBV10-3 and TRBJ2-3; 7 bases agree with TRBD1. Germline lookup yields CDR1 ENHRY and CDR2 SYGVKD. The ends lost 2 bases at V and 0 bases at J; junction bases unmatched: 2. CDR3 size: 15 residues. The CDR3 DNA reads TGTGCCATCAGTGAGGGACAGGCTAGCACAGATACGCAGTATTTT. It specifies CAISEGQASTDTQYF.